The subject of this entry is one T cell receptor (beta chain). This sample is part of a study of T cell changes during pregnancy in multiple sclerosis. TCRdb's table, derived via immunoSEQ multiplex PCR, lists solely in-frame clones and lacks some. The table lists 60,000 to 65,000 clones, 80% to 95% of them singletons. The sequenced sample was peripheral blood, obtained in the second trimester of pregnancy. The source is a female donor with multiple sclerosis, enrolled in a pregnancy study.

CDR3 sequence reads: CASSIDPTAPPLNEQFF. CDR3 coding DNA: TGTGCCAGTAGTATAGATCCGACTGCTCCGCCCTTAAATGAGCAGTTCTTC. This chain uses TRBV19 with TRBJ2-1; no reliable D call. V lost 0 bases and J 7 bases, leaving 19 bases between the germline ends. The CDR3 has 17 residues. Germline V gene lookup returns CDR1 LNHDA and CDR2 SQIVND (reference sequence).